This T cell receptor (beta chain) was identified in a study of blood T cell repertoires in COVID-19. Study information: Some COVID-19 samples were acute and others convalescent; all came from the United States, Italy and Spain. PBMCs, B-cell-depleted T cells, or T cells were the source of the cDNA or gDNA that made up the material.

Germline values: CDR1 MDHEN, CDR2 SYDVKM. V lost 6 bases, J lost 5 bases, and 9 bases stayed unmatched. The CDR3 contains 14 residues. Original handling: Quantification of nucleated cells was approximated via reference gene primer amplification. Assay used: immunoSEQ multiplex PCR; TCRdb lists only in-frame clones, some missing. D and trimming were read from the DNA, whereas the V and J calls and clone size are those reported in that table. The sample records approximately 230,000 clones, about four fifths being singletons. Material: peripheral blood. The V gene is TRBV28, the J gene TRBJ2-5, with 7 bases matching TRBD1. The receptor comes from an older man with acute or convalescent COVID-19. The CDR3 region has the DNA TGTGCCAGCAGCAAGAGACAGGGCGGGGAGACCCAGTACTTC. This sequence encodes CASSKRQGGETQYF.